Reported below is one TCR beta chain. PCR used 60 Vbeta primers and 13 Jbeta primers. This table comes from immunoSEQ multiplex PCR, and its TCRdb copy is limited to in-frame clones, with some not included. The sample holds approximately 80,000 clones, less than 80% seen once. The data belong to a study of cytomegalovirus exposure and HLA in healthy donors. The sequencing input was PBMCs. The clonotype comes from a woman in her thirties or forties in good health and CMV-seropositive.

CDR3: CASGGFNQPQHF. In DNA, the CDR3 is TGTGCCAGCGGGGGGTTCAATCAGCCCCAGCATTTT. This chain links TRBV6-5 with TRBJ1-5; maybe TRBD1 (5 bases). The CDR3 covers 12 residues. V gave up 8 bases and J gave up 3 bases, with 8 bases separating them. In germline, CDR1 is MNHEY, CDR2 SVGAGI.